This T cell receptor beta chain was sequenced in a study of CD8+ T cells in alopecia areata. Study background: Those treated were given oral tofacitinib at 5 to 10 mg twice daily. Percent of scalp involved defined treated patients' severity scores.

The treatment: oral pan-JAK inhibitor, 5-10 mg twice daily. Those with alopecia areata gave lesional scalp punch biopsies and peripheral blood. Study-wide results and caveats: Tofacitinib significantly lowered scalp clonality and expanded CD8+ clones among the top 100.

This clone turned up a few times. Its antigen is unidentified. Once RNA had been extracted, it was reverse transcribed into cDNA to act as the sequencing template. This table comes from immunoSEQ multiplex PCR, and its TCRdb copy is limited to in-frame clones, with some not included. The repertoire has about 210,000 clones, 40% to 45% of them found once; the top ten carry about 2.6%. The V and J ends lost 0 bases and 7 bases respectively, with 15 bases between them. Germline-derived CDR1 and CDR2 are SEHNR and FQNEAQ (reference sequence). This CDR3 has 16 amino acids. The material sequenced was CD4+ T cells sorted from blood, taken between weeks 36 and 40, from a patient treated with tofacitinib. This TCR was recovered from a human donor with alopecia areata. The chain is built from TRBV7-9 and TRBJ1-4; the D is unclear. The CDR3 region has the DNA TGTGCCAGCAGCTTAGCTTTAGTACGACCCGGTGAAAAACTGTTTTTT. It is translated as CASSLALVRPGEKLFF.